These T cell receptor beta chains were read from a single sample in a study of neurological immune-mediated disorders. MiXCR was run by TCRdb on the 5' RACE reads, yielding one entry per CDR3 protein. The sample has 45,000 to 70,000 distinct CDR3 sequences; more than 4% are singletons. The sample taken for sequencing was PBMCs. The receptors stem from a man aged 50-60 years with multiple sclerosis. The CDR3 runs from the conserved cysteine through the conserved F or W. The order of the fields is J gene, V gene, clone size, D gene, CDR3 DNA, CDR3 protein. The D gene is left open where the match is weak. Size is omitted from some rows. Given values are once, few, many or a class for expanded clones.

>TRBJ2-3|TRBV7-9|many|.
TGTGCCAGCAGCTCGAGGGACTCCAGGTGGGATACGCAGTATTTT
CASSSRDSRWDTQYF
>TRBJ2-1|TRBV5-1|many|.
TGCGCCAGCAGCTACCGGGGACAGGGTATGACTAGCGAGTACAATGAGCAGTTCTTC
CASSYRGQGMTSEYNEQFF
>TRBJ2-5|TRBV5-1|many|TRBD1
TGCGCCAGCAGCTTGGCGACAGGGCCGGGGGAGACCCAGTACTTC
CASSLATGPGETQYF
>TRBJ2-5|TRBV7-3|many|.
TGTGCCAGCAGCTTGAGAGTCGAAGAGACCCAGTACTTC
CASSLRVEETQYF
>TRBJ1-2|TRBV4-1|many|.
TGCGCCAGCAGCCAACCTGCAAGGACAGCCACCTATGGCTACACCTTC
CASSQPARTATYGYTF
>TRBJ2-1|TRBV7-9|many|.
TGTGCCAGCAGCGGGGGGAGCTCCCATAGCTCCTACAATGAGCAGTTCTTC
CASSGGSSHSSYNEQFF
>TRBJ2-3|TRBV5-1|many|.
TGCGCCAGCAGCTTCCAGGACACAGATACGCAGTATTTT
CASSFQDTDTQYF
>TRBJ2-5|TRBV28|many|.
TGTGCCAGCAGTCGACTCCGACAGGAGAAAGAGACCCAGTACTTC
CASSRLRQEKETQYF
>TRBJ2-3|TRBV20-1|.|TRBD2
TGCAGTGCTAGCAGCCCGGGACTAGCGGGAGAGAGCACAGATACGCAGTATTTT
CSASSPGLAGESTDTQYF
>TRBJ2-3|TRBV20-1|many|.
TGCAGTGCTAGAGAGGGGGCCTTGGAGCTGGATACGCAGTATTTT
CSAREGALELDTQYF
>TRBJ2-7|TRBV11-2|few|TRBD2
TGTGCCAGCAGCCCTACTAGCGGGAGGACAAGTTACGAGCAGTACTTC
CASSPTSGRTSYEQYF